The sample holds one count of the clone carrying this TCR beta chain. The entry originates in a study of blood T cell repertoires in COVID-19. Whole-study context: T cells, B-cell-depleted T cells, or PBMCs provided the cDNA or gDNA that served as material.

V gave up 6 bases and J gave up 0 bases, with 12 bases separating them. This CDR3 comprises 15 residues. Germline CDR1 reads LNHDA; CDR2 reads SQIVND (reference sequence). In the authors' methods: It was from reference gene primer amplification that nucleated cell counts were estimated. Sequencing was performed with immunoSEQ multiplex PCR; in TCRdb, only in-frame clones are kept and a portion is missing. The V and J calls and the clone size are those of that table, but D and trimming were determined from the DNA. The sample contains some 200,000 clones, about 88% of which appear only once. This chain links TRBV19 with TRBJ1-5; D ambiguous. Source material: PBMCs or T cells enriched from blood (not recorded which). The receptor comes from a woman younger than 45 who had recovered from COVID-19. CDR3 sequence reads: CASSLAPYSNQPQHF. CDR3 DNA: TGTGCCAGTAGCCTGGCCCCTTATAGCAATCAGCCCCAGCATTTT.